This passage covers 27 T cell receptor beta chains from one sample sequenced in a study of blood T cell repertoires in COVID-19. TCRdb's copy holds only in-frame clones and misses some; the assay was immunoSEQ multiplex PCR. The profile covers over 100,000 clones, with roughly 89% appearing a single time and 3% to 4.5% taken by the ten largest. Material for sequencing was PBMCs or T cells enriched from blood (not recorded which). These receptors all stem from a woman in her thirties who had recovered from COVID-19.

V and J are TRBV28 and TRBJ2-1, with D maybe TRBD1 (6 bases). CDR1 and CDR2 from the germline V gene are MDHEN and SYDVKM. This CDR3 comprises 13 residues. The V end was cut by 7 bases, the J end by 7 bases, with 14 bases between. The DNA of the CDR3 is TGTGCCAGCACTGCCCAGGGGAGAAATGAGCAGTTCTTC. Translating gives CASTAQGRNEQFF.

This chain connects TRBV7-8 to TRBJ2-3, with D possibly being TRBD1 (5 bases). Germline-derived CDR1 and CDR2 are SGHVS and FQNEAQ. Trimming removed 4 bases at V and 6 bases at J, with 11 bases between. The CDR3 extends over 13 amino acids. CDR3 bases: TGTGCCAGCAGCTCGAGACAGTTCGATACGCAGTATTTT. As protein: CASSSRQFDTQYF.

The CDR3 here is CASSRSGTSGSGELFF. CDR3 DNA: TGCGCCAGCAGCCGTTCCGGGACTAGCGGGAGCGGGGAGCTGTTTTTT. The chain employs TRBV4-3 and TRBJ2-2; 14 nucleotides line up with TRBD2. This CDR3 spans 16 amino acids. The V gene's germline CDR1 is LGHNA and CDR2 YSLEER. With V trimmed by 4 bases and J by 7 bases, 5 bases remained unmatched.

This sequence joins TRBV5-1 and TRBJ1-6; a weak D match, TRBD1 (5 bases). Trimming pared 3 bases from V and 7 bases from J, leaving 11 bases between. Germline V gene sequence: CDR1 SGHRS, CDR2 YFSETQ. The CDR3 runs to 14 residues. The CDR3 protein is CASSSRAGNSPLHF. The CDR3 DNA sequence: TGCGCCAGCAGCTCCAGGGCTGGAAATTCACCCCTCCACTTT.

V usage is TRBV14 and J usage is TRBJ2-2; D perhaps matches TRBD2 (6 bases). Trimming stripped 0 bases from V and 4 bases from J, with 12 bases between. Per germline, CDR1 SGHDN and CDR2 FVKESK. This CDR3 region has 16 residues. The CDR3 DNA sequence: TGTGCCAGCAGCCAAGAGGCGGGGATAATCACCGGGGAGCTGTTTTTT. Translation gives CASSQEAGIITGELFF. The full variable domain, rest sourced from reference TRBV14 and TRBJ2-2, is EAGVTQFPSHSVIEKGQTVTLRCDPISGHDNLYWYRRVMGKEIKFLLHFVKESKQDESGMPNNRFLAERTGGTYSTLKVQPAELEDSGVYFCASSQEAGIITGELFFGEGSRLTVL.

J is TRBJ1-1 and V is TRBV6-5; the match to TRBD1 covers 7 bases. V was pared by 4 bases and J by 1 base, with 6 bases of the junction left unmatched. CDR3 length equals 15 residues. In germline, CDR1 is MNHEY, CDR2 SVGAGI. In DNA, the CDR3 is TGTGCCAGCAGTTCCCACCGGACAGGGAACACTGAAGCTTTCTTT. It specifies CASSSHRTGNTEAFF.

The chain employs TRBV28 and TRBJ2-2; TRBD2 aligns across 14 bases. The trim removed 3 bases at V and 2 bases at J, leaving 8 bases unmatched. CDR1 and CDR2 (germline): MDHEN, SYDVKM. The CDR3 consists of 19 residues. CDR3 nucleotides: TGTGCCAGCAGTTTTCCCTGGACTAGCGGGAGGTCAAACACCGGGGAGCTGTTTTTT. Translating it yields CASSFPWTSGRSNTGELFF.

This clone has only a few counts. This chain links TRBV5-1 with TRBJ1-1; tentatively, D is TRBD1 (5 bases). The CDR3 has 15 amino acids. The V gene's germline CDR1 is SGHRS and CDR2 YFSETQ. V was shortened by 4 bases and J by 4 bases, with 17 bases between the two germline ends. CDR3: CASSRLAGKGTEAFF. CDR3 DNA sequence: TGCGCCAGCAGCCGGCTTGCAGGGAAAGGCACTGAAGCTTTCTTT.

The chain links TRBV5-1 to TRBJ2-7, with 7 bases aligning to TRBD2. Germline lookup yields CDR1 SGHRS and CDR2 YFSETQ. There are 14 residues in the CDR3. J gave up 4 bases and V 2 bases, and 6 bases lay outside the gene matches. This CDR3 is CASSFVSGAYEQYF. CDR3 bases: TGCGCCAGCAGCTTCGTGAGCGGGGCGTACGAGCAGTACTTC.

V and J are TRBV9 and TRBJ2-2, with D tentatively TRBD1 (6 bases). Per the germline V gene, CDR1 is SGDLS and CDR2 is YYNGEE. The CDR3 totals 16 residues. V was trimmed by 2 bases and J by 4 bases, leaving 15 bases between them. The CDR3 sequence: CASSVTGTIVTGELFF. CDR3 bases: TGTGCCAGCAGCGTGACCGGGACAATAGTCACCGGGGAGCTGTTTTTT.

V usage is TRBV11-2 and J usage is TRBJ1-2, with D uncertain. The V end lost 5 bases, the J end lost 0 bases, and 16 bases lay between the germline ends. There are 16 residues in the CDR3. CDR1 is SGHAT, CDR2 FQNNGV, per germline. In nucleotides, the CDR3 is TGTGCCAGCAGCCATCCGGGTCGGCGCCCTAACTATGGCTACACCTTC. This translates into CASSHPGRRPNYGYTF. Drawing the rest from reference TRBV11-2 and TRBJ1-2, the complete variable domain is EAGVAQSPRYKIIEKRQSVAFWCNPISGHATLYWYQQILGQGPKLLIQFQNNGVVDDSQLPKDRFSAERLKGVDSTLKIQPAKLEDSAVYLCASSHPGRRPNYGYTFGSGTRLTVV.

This clone came up once. The genes are TRBV4-3 and TRBJ1-4, with TRBD1 identical over 7 bases. V trimming: 10 bases; J trimming: 8 bases; junction bases outside the gene matches: 13. CDR1 is LGHNA, CDR2 YSLEER, per germline. The CDR3 length is 14 residues. The CDR3 bases are TGCGCCACCAGTAAGAACGGAGGGGGCGAAAAACTGTTTTTT. Translated: CATSKNGGGEKLFF.

V gene TRBV5-1 combines with J gene TRBJ2-1; D perhaps matches TRBD2 (6 bases). V lost 4 bases and J lost 0, with 11 bases in between. The germline V gene has CDR1 SGHRS and CDR2 YFSETQ. The CDR3 totals 15 residues. CDR3 sequence reads: CASSLSGLSYNEQFF. As DNA, the CDR3 is TGCGCCAGCAGCCTAAGCGGGCTCTCCTACAATGAGCAGTTCTTC.

Of note for this clone: One end of the junction does not line up with germline, which may come from a read error. This rearrangement joins TRBV2 to TRBJ2-7; a possible D gene is TRBD2 (5 bases). Germline V gene lookup returns CDR1 SNHLY and CDR2 FYNNEI. The CDR3 extends over 12 amino acids. The CDR3 nucleotides read TGTGCCAGCACCCAAACGGAGACTACCACCCTCTTC. Encoded protein: CASTQTETTTLF.

V is TRBV19 and J is TRBJ1-3, with TRBD1 matching 9 bases. CDR3 length: 15 residues. V was clipped by 3 bases and J by 3 bases; unmatched bases: 3. Germline V gene lookup returns CDR1 LNHDA and CDR2 SQIVND (reference sequence). The CDR3 sequence: CASSMGDRVGNTIYF. For the CDR3, the DNA is TGTGCCAGTAGTATGGGGGACAGGGTTGGAAACACCATATATTTT. Full variable domain (remainder filled in from reference TRBV19 and TRBJ1-3): DGGITQSPKYLFRKEGQNVTLSCEQNLNHDAMYWYRQDPGQGLRLIYYSQIVNDFQKGDIAEGYSVSREKKESFPLTVTSAQKNPTAFYLCASSMGDRVGNTIYFGEGSWLTVV.

The chain carries TRBV12-3 or TRBV12-4 and TRBJ2-2; no clear D gene. The CDR3 extends over 13 amino acids. Trimming cost V 6 bases and J 1 base, with 6 bases left between them. The CDR3 loop reads CASSPVNTGELFF. Here the CDR3 DNA reads TGTGCCAGCAGCCCGGTGAACACCGGGGAGCTGTTTTTT.

This rearrangement joins TRBV28 to TRBJ1-2, with 8 bases matching TRBD1. Germline CDR1 reads MDHEN; CDR2 reads SYDVKM. V shed 6 bases and J 8 bases; nucleotides not matched to a gene: 8. This CDR3 is built from 13 residues. CDR3 DNA sequence: TGTGCCAGCAGACCAACAGGGGGGGGAGGCTACACCTTC. Translation gives CASRPTGGGGYTF.

The chain recombines TRBV9 with TRBJ1-1, with D tentatively TRBD1 (6 bases). The germline V gene encodes CDR1 SGDLS and CDR2 YYNGEE. This CDR3 spans 15 amino acids. Trimming removed 3 bases at V and 1 base at J, with 13 bases between. The CDR3 DNA sequence: TGTGCCAGCAGCGAAGCCGGGACAAAGAACACTGAAGCTTTCTTT. As protein: CASSEAGTKNTEAFF.

In regard to this clone: One end of the junction does not line up with germline, which may come from a read error. This sequence joins TRBV29-1 and TRBJ2-7; no clear D gene. The germline CDR1 and CDR2 sequences are SQVTM and ANQGSEA. The CDR3 covers 9 residues. The CDR3 here is CSVEKGPGF. The CDR3 DNA is TGCAGCGTTGAGAAAGGCCCGGGTTTC.

V is TRBV4-1 and J is TRBJ1-4; the D is unclear. V lost 2 bases and J lost 8, with 12 bases in between. This CDR3 comprises 14 residues. Germline CDR1 MGHRA, CDR2 YSYEKL. CDR3 nucleotide sequence: TGCGCCAGCAGCCAAACTCCAATGCAAGAAAAACTGTTTTTT. It codes for CASSQTPMQEKLFF.

Only a few counts were recorded for this clone. The J gene is TRBJ2-5, the V gene TRBV12-3 or TRBV12-4; D gene unclear. This CDR3 contains 13 residues. V lost 1 base to trimming and J lost 6 bases, with 9 bases between them. The CDR3 bases are TGTGCCAGCAGTTTAGGTTTGCAGAAGACCCAGTACTTC. Its translation is CASSLGLQKTQYF.

The chain carries TRBV9 and TRBJ2-7; TRBD2 might be the D (5 bases). V lost 2 bases to trimming and J lost 3 bases, with 12 bases between them. CDR3 length: 14 amino acids. CDR1 and CDR2 (germline): SGDLS, YYNGEE. CDR3 residues: CASSVTPGVYEQYF. CDR3 nucleotide sequence: TGTGCCAGCAGCGTCACCCCCGGGGTCTACGAGCAGTACTTC.

The rearrangement links TRBV7-2 to TRBJ2-2, with 9 bases that match TRBD1. With V trimmed by 5 bases and J by 6 bases, 4 bases remained unmatched. The CDR3 spans 14 residues. CDR1 is SGHTA and CDR2 is FQGNSA in the germline V gene. The CDR3 spells CASSLRQGAGELFF. For the CDR3, the DNA is TGTGCCAGCAGCCTCCGACAGGGGGCCGGGGAGCTGTTTTTT.

CDR3 protein: CASSLVVRDTSNYGYTF. In DNA form, the CDR3 reads TGTGCCAGCAGCTTAGTCGTAAGAGACACTTCTAACTATGGCTACACCTTC. The chain has TRBV7-8 and TRBJ1-2; D not resolved. Germline V gives CDR1 SGHVS, CDR2 FQNEAQ. Between the trimmed V and J ends, which lost 1 base and 0 bases, there was a span of 15 bases. CDR3 size: 17 residues.

This clone turned up a few times. The rearrangement links TRBV7-2 to TRBJ2-1; 8 positions agree with TRBD2. CDR1 is SGHTA, CDR2 FQGNSA, per germline. This CDR3 has 16 amino acids. The V and J ends lost 6 bases and 0 bases, in that order; junction bases with no gene match: 7. The CDR3 DNA is TGTGCCAGCAGTCTAGCGGGCTCCGTCTCCTACAATGAGCAGTTCTTC. Amino acid sequence: CASSLAGSVSYNEQFF.

As concerns this clone: The junction departs from germline at one end; a sequencing error may be responsible. V gene TRBV28 combines with J gene TRBJ2-7, with TRBD2 matching over 9 bases. Germline V gene sequence: CDR1 MDHEN, CDR2 SYDVKM. This CDR3 is built from 16 residues. CDR3 sequence: CASRLGASGTSYEQYF. In DNA, the CDR3 is TGTGCCAGCCGTTTAGGGGCTAGCGGGACCTCCTACGAGCAGTACTTC.

The rearrangement uses TRBV2 and TRBJ2-3; the match to TRBD2 covers 8 bases. Germline loops: CDR1 SNHLY, CDR2 FYNNEI. This CDR3 is built from 16 residues. V was pared by 2 bases and J by 5 bases, with 9 bases of the junction left unmatched. The CDR3 spells CASSERGGGPVDTQYF. The CDR3 DNA follows: TGTGCCAGCAGTGAACGGGGGGGAGGGCCTGTAGATACGCAGTATTTT.